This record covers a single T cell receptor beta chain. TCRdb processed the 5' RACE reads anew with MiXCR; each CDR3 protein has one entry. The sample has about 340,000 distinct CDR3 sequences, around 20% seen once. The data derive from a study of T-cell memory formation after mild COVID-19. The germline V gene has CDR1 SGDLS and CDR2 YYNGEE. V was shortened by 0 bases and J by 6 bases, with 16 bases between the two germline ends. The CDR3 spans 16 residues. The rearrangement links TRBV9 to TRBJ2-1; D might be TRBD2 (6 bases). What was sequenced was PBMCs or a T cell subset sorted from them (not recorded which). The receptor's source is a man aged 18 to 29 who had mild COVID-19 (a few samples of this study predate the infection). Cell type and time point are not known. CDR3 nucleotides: TGTGCCAGCAGCGTAGCTCAGGGAGGTTTTCGCAATGAGCAGTTCTTC. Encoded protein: CASSVAQGGFRNEQFF.